The present entry profiles one T cell receptor (beta chain) with its context. Antigen unknown. MiXCR, run by TCRdb on the RT-PCR reads, gives a single entry per CDR3 protein. The data contain around 520,000 distinct CDR3 sequences, roughly 27% of them seen just once; the ten biggest clones take up under 2.5%. This specimen comes from a study of response to subunit inactivated influenza vaccine. Study-wide findings and caveats: The authors offered the suggestion that each seasonal influenza vaccination recruits few new T cells.

This CDR3 comprises 13 residues. Germline V gene lookup returns CDR1 MNHEY and CDR2 SVGEGT. V shed 6 bases and J shed 6 bases, with 15 bases lying between them. The receptor was derived from a man in his fifties who received an inactivated influenza vaccine. Specimen: CD4+ T cells sorted from PBMCs, collected around 5 days after vaccination. The V gene is TRBV6-2 or TRBV6-3, the J gene TRBJ2-7, with D unclear. The CDR3 loop is CASSLLRGGEQYF. CDR3 bases: TGTGCCAGCAGCCTTCTGAGAGGTGGCGAGCAGTACTTC.